The rows below give T cell receptor beta chains drawn from one sample of a study. One entry per CDR3 protein results from TCRdb running MiXCR on the 5' RACE reads. The sample consists of about 9,800 distinct CDR3 sequences, 25% of them appearing once. Sequenced material: Tregs sorted from blood. The receptors were sampled from a female donor with breast cancer. Both conserved end residues are part of each CDR3. Each record gives: D gene, CDR3 length, V gene, clone size, J gene, CDR3 protein, CDR3 DNA. D genes are given only for firm matches. Only some rows state a clone size, as once, few, many or a class for expanded clones.

d_call: NA; cdr3_length: 14; v_call: TRBV19; clone_size: NA; j_call: TRBJ2-7; cdr3_aa: CASSISADHYEQYF; cdr3_nt: TGTGCCAGTAGTATAAGTGCTGATCACTACGAGCAGTACTTC
d_call: TRBD1; cdr3_length: 14; v_call: TRBV6-5; clone_size: medium-sized; j_call: TRBJ1-1; cdr3_aa: CASSHGQGITEAFF; cdr3_nt: TGTGCCAGCAGTCACGGACAGGGAATAACTGAAGCTTTCTTT
d_call: NA; cdr3_length: 14; v_call: TRBV11-2; clone_size: many; j_call: TRBJ2-7; cdr3_aa: CASSLVVPSYEQYF; cdr3_nt: TGTGCCAGCAGCTTAGTCGTCCCCTCCTACGAGCAGTACTTC
d_call: NA; cdr3_length: 13; v_call: TRBV4-1; clone_size: NA; j_call: TRBJ1-1; cdr3_aa: CASSPGAQTEAFF; cdr3_nt: TGCGCCAGCAGCCCCGGGGCGCAGACTGAAGCTTTCTTT
d_call: TRBD2; cdr3_length: 14; v_call: TRBV19; clone_size: NA; j_call: TRBJ2-1; cdr3_aa: CASSGVRERIEQFF; cdr3_nt: TGTGCCAGTAGTGGTGTGCGGGAGAGAATTGAGCAGTTCTTC
d_call: NA; cdr3_length: 15; v_call: TRBV15; clone_size: medium-sized; j_call: TRBJ1-2; cdr3_aa: CATSRDQRDYYGYTF; cdr3_nt: TGTGCCACCAGCAGAGATCAAAGGGATTACTATGGCTACACCTTC
d_call: TRBD1; cdr3_length: 15; v_call: TRBV25-1; clone_size: medium-sized; j_call: TRBJ2-7; cdr3_aa: CASSENLGTDYEQYF; cdr3_nt: TGTGCCAGCAGTGAAAATTTGGGGACAGACTACGAGCAGTACTTC
d_call: TRBD1; cdr3_length: 15; v_call: TRBV9; clone_size: few; j_call: TRBJ1-2; cdr3_aa: CASSVSGGYDYGYTF; cdr3_nt: TGTGCCAGCAGCGTGTCAGGGGGCTATGACTATGGCTACACCTTC
d_call: TRBD2; cdr3_length: 18; v_call: TRBV11-2; clone_size: NA; j_call: TRBJ2-7; cdr3_aa: CASRYDRGLAGDSYEQYF; cdr3_nt: TGTGCCAGCAGATATGACAGGGGACTAGCGGGAGATTCCTACGAGCAGTACTTC
d_call: NA; cdr3_length: 14; v_call: TRBV9; clone_size: medium-sized; j_call: TRBJ2-3; cdr3_aa: CASSAGDFENTQYF; cdr3_nt: TGTGCCAGCAGCGCAGGGGACTTTGAGAATACGCAGTATTTT
d_call: NA; cdr3_length: 14; v_call: TRBV29-1; clone_size: medium-sized; j_call: TRBJ1-1; cdr3_aa: CSVALVDGDTEAFF; cdr3_nt: TGCAGCGTTGCCCTGGTGGATGGGGACACTGAAGCTTTCTTT
d_call: TRBD1; cdr3_length: 14; v_call: TRBV18; clone_size: many; j_call: TRBJ1-1; cdr3_aa: CASGPGQRNTEAFF; cdr3_nt: TGTGCCAGCGGACCGGGACAGCGGAACACTGAAGCTTTCTTT
d_call: TRBD2; cdr3_length: 15; v_call: TRBV24-1; clone_size: few; j_call: TRBJ2-1; cdr3_aa: CATSDFSGSYDEQFF; cdr3_nt: TGTGCCACCAGTGATTTTAGCGGGAGCTACGATGAGCAGTTCTTC
d_call: NA; cdr3_length: 17; v_call: TRBV5-1; clone_size: NA; j_call: TRBJ1-2; cdr3_aa: CASSRGQGTLTNYGYTF; cdr3_nt: TGCGCCAGCAGCCGAGGCCAGGGGACTCTGACCAACTATGGCTACACCTTC
d_call: NA; cdr3_length: 14; v_call: TRBV2; clone_size: NA; j_call: TRBJ1-2; cdr3_aa: CASSEIVGHYGYTF; cdr3_nt: TGTGCCAGCAGTGAAATTGTCGGGCACTATGGCTACACCTTC
d_call: NA; cdr3_length: 11; v_call: TRBV20-1; clone_size: medium-sized; j_call: TRBJ2-4; cdr3_aa: CSARALYIQYF; cdr3_nt: TGCAGTGCTAGAGCACTGTACATTCAGTACTTC
d_call: NA; cdr3_length: 17; v_call: TRBV24-1; clone_size: NA; j_call: TRBJ1-5; cdr3_aa: CATSDLGTSGSNQPQHF; cdr3_nt: TGTGCCACCAGTGATTTAGGGACTAGCGGGAGCAATCAGCCCCAGCATTTT
d_call: NA; cdr3_length: 12; v_call: TRBV7-9; clone_size: many; j_call: TRBJ2-3; cdr3_aa: CASSLEADTQYF; cdr3_nt: TGTGCCAGCAGCTTAGAAGCTGATACGCAGTATTTT
d_call: TRBD2; cdr3_length: 13; v_call: TRBV5-1; clone_size: many; j_call: TRBJ2-1; cdr3_aa: CASSPLGGDEQFF; cdr3_nt: TGCGCCAGCAGCCCTCTGGGAGGGGATGAGCAGTTCTTC
d_call: NA; cdr3_length: 13; v_call: TRBV4-1; clone_size: many; j_call: TRBJ2-7; cdr3_aa: CASSQGLGGEQYF; cdr3_nt: TGCGCCAGCAGCCAAGGTCTGGGGGGCGAGCAGTACTTC
d_call: NA; cdr3_length: 12; v_call: TRBV7-9; clone_size: once; j_call: TRBJ1-5; cdr3_aa: CASSELSQPQHF; cdr3_nt: TGCGCCAGCAGCGAGTTAAGTCAGCCCCAGCATTTT
d_call: NA; cdr3_length: 12; v_call: TRBV20-1; clone_size: NA; j_call: TRBJ1-1; cdr3_aa: CSARVMNNEAFF; cdr3_nt: TGCAGTGCTAGAGTAATGAACAACGAAGCTTTCTTT
d_call: NA; cdr3_length: 13; v_call: TRBV19; clone_size: medium-sized; j_call: TRBJ2-1; cdr3_aa: CASNGGTYNEQFF; cdr3_nt: TGTGCCAGTAACGGCGGGACCTACAATGAGCAGTTCTTC
d_call: NA; cdr3_length: 17; v_call: TRBV7-3; clone_size: NA; j_call: TRBJ2-1; cdr3_aa: CASSLGSLGSSYSELFF; cdr3_nt: TGTGCCAGCAGTCTTGGGTCCCTGGGGAGCTCCTACAGTGAGCTGTTCTTC
d_call: TRBD2; cdr3_length: 15; v_call: TRBV7-6; clone_size: medium-sized; j_call: TRBJ2-7; cdr3_aa: CASSQRAGTTYEQYF; cdr3_nt: TGTGCCAGCAGCCAACGGGCAGGGACTACCTACGAGCAGTACTTC
d_call: NA; cdr3_length: 12; v_call: TRBV5-5; clone_size: many; j_call: TRBJ2-1; cdr3_aa: CASSRPGAEQFF; cdr3_nt: TGTGCCAGCAGCCGGCCCGGGGCCGAGCAGTTCTTC
d_call: NA; cdr3_length: 14; v_call: TRBV20-1; clone_size: few; j_call: TRBJ2-1; cdr3_aa: CSAPDQVASNEQFF; cdr3_nt: TGCAGTGCCCCTGACCAAGTTGCGTCCAATGAGCAGTTCTTC
d_call: NA; cdr3_length: 14; v_call: TRBV20-1; clone_size: many; j_call: TRBJ1-1; cdr3_aa: CSATRTDQRTEAFF; cdr3_nt: TGCAGTGCCACCAGGACGGACCAGAGAACTGAAGCTTTCTTT
d_call: TRBD1; cdr3_length: 14; v_call: TRBV6-5; clone_size: many; j_call: TRBJ1-2; cdr3_aa: CASSAPGTGDGYTF; cdr3_nt: TGTGCCAGCAGCGCTCCCGGGACAGGGGATGGCTACACCTTC
d_call: NA; cdr3_length: 11; v_call: TRBV19; clone_size: many; j_call: TRBJ2-7; cdr3_aa: CASSMNYEQYF; cdr3_nt: TGTGCCAGTAGTATGAACTACGAGCAGTACTTC
d_call: TRBD2; cdr3_length: 14; v_call: TRBV7-8; clone_size: many; j_call: TRBJ2-1; cdr3_aa: CASGGGRGYNEQFF; cdr3_nt: TGTGCCAGCGGGGGGGGGAGGGGTTACAATGAGCAGTTCTTC
d_call: NA; cdr3_length: 17; v_call: TRBV3-1; clone_size: medium-sized; j_call: TRBJ1-5; cdr3_aa: CASSQDYAGESNQPQHF; cdr3_nt: TGTGCCAGCAGCCAAGATTACGCAGGGGAGAGCAATCAGCCCCAGCATTTT
d_call: NA; cdr3_length: 11; v_call: TRBV25-1; clone_size: NA; j_call: TRBJ2-1; cdr3_aa: CATQSGNEQFF; cdr3_nt: TGTGCCACCCAGAGTGGAAATGAGCAGTTCTTC
d_call: NA; cdr3_length: 18; v_call: TRBV6-5; clone_size: medium-sized; j_call: TRBJ2-1; cdr3_aa: CASSYSSGFGLSYNEQFF; cdr3_nt: TGTGCCAGCAGTTACTCGTCAGGGTTTGGGCTCTCCTACAATGAGCAGTTCTTC
d_call: NA; cdr3_length: 15; v_call: TRBV6-6; clone_size: many; j_call: TRBJ1-2; cdr3_aa: CASSTGGETNYGYTF; cdr3_nt: TGTGCCAGCAGTACGGGGGGCGAAACTAACTATGGCTACACCTTC
d_call: TRBD1; cdr3_length: 13; v_call: TRBV2; clone_size: NA; j_call: TRBJ2-7; cdr3_aa: CASSGTGINEQYF; cdr3_nt: TGTGCCAGCAGCGGGACAGGGATAAACGAGCAGTACTTC
d_call: NA; cdr3_length: 14; v_call: TRBV9; clone_size: NA; j_call: TRBJ2-1; cdr3_aa: CASVPGAGDNEQFF; cdr3_nt: TGTGCCAGCGTCCCGGGAGCTGGGGACAATGAGCAGTTCTTC
d_call: TRBD2; cdr3_length: 15; v_call: TRBV7-9; clone_size: medium-sized; j_call: TRBJ2-7; cdr3_aa: CASSPPPGLADEQYF; cdr3_nt: TGTGCCAGCAGCCCCCCACCGGGACTAGCAGACGAGCAGTACTTC
d_call: NA; cdr3_length: 15; v_call: TRBV10-3; clone_size: many; j_call: TRBJ1-2; cdr3_aa: CAISGSNALNYGYTF; cdr3_nt: TGTGCCATCAGTGGGTCGAATGCGCTGAACTATGGCTACACCTTC
d_call: NA; cdr3_length: 14; v_call: TRBV5-1; clone_size: medium-sized; j_call: TRBJ1-1; cdr3_aa: CASNRPEEGTEAFF; cdr3_nt: TGCGCCAGCAATCGCCCGGAGGAGGGCACTGAAGCTTTCTTT
d_call: NA; cdr3_length: 15; v_call: TRBV21-1; clone_size: medium-sized; j_call: TRBJ1-5; cdr3_aa: CASSKPSGSNQPQHF; cdr3_nt: TGTGCCAGCAGCAAACCCTCCGGGAGCAATCAGCCCCAGCATTTT
d_call: NA; cdr3_length: 12; v_call: TRBV30; clone_size: NA; j_call: TRBJ2-5; cdr3_aa: CAWSELKETQYF; cdr3_nt: TGTGCCTGGAGTGAGCTAAAAGAGACCCAGTACTTC
d_call: NA; cdr3_length: 13; v_call: TRBV7-3; clone_size: many; j_call: TRBJ2-1; cdr3_aa: CASSLGLYNEQFF; cdr3_nt: TGTGCCAGCAGCTTGGGACTCTACAATGAGCAGTTCTTC
d_call: TRBD2; cdr3_length: 12; v_call: TRBV9; clone_size: NA; j_call: TRBJ2-1; cdr3_aa: CAGSPGGKEQFF; cdr3_nt: TGTGCCGGCAGCCCGGGGGGGAAAGAGCAGTTCTTC
d_call: TRBD1; cdr3_length: 17; v_call: TRBV27; clone_size: many; j_call: TRBJ1-2; cdr3_aa: CASSLSGDSPNPYGYTF; cdr3_nt: TGTGCCAGCAGTTTATCGGGGGACAGTCCTAACCCCTATGGCTACACCTTC
d_call: TRBD2; cdr3_length: 14; v_call: TRBV10-2; clone_size: large; j_call: TRBJ2-1; cdr3_aa: CASREGPGTSGIDF; cdr3_nt: TGCGCCAGCAGGGAGGGACCCGGGACTAGCGGGATTGACTTC
d_call: NA; cdr3_length: 14; v_call: TRBV9; clone_size: medium-sized; j_call: TRBJ2-3; cdr3_aa: CASSVEGSTDTQYF; cdr3_nt: TGTGCCAGCAGCGTCGAGGGAAGCACAGATACGCAGTATTTT
d_call: NA; cdr3_length: 13; v_call: TRBV4-1; clone_size: many; j_call: TRBJ2-3; cdr3_aa: CASSQATGSGSYF; cdr3_nt: TGCGCCAGCAGCCAAGCAACAGGGTCCGGGTCGTATTTT
d_call: TRBD1; cdr3_length: 12; v_call: TRBV20-1; clone_size: medium-sized; j_call: TRBJ1-2; cdr3_aa: CSAQRTGYGYTF; cdr3_nt: TGCAGTGCCCAAAGGACAGGCTATGGCTACACCTTC
d_call: NA; cdr3_length: 15; v_call: TRBV15; clone_size: few; j_call: TRBJ1-3; cdr3_aa: CATSREGGSGNTIYF; cdr3_nt: TGTGCCACCAGCAGAGAAGGGGGCTCTGGAAACACCATATATTTT
d_call: TRBD2; cdr3_length: 14; v_call: TRBV19; clone_size: many; j_call: TRBJ2-1; cdr3_aa: CASSFASGYNEQFF; cdr3_nt: TGTGCCAGTAGTTTCGCTAGCGGGTACAATGAGCAGTTCTTC
d_call: TRBD2; cdr3_length: 15; v_call: TRBV20-1; clone_size: NA; j_call: TRBJ2-7; cdr3_aa: CGAGALAGRFYEQYF; cdr3_nt: TGCGGTGCTGGAGCGCTAGCGGGACGCTTCTACGAGCAGTACTTC
d_call: TRBD2; cdr3_length: 16; v_call: TRBV9; clone_size: medium-sized; j_call: TRBJ2-1; cdr3_aa: CASSRLAAHGRNEQFF; cdr3_nt: TGTGCCAGCAGTCGTCTAGCGGCCCACGGGAGGAATGAGCAGTTCTTC
d_call: NA; cdr3_length: 15; v_call: TRBV20-1; clone_size: medium-sized; j_call: TRBJ2-4; cdr3_aa: CSAEQVRLAKNIQYF; cdr3_nt: TGCAGTGCTGAACAAGTACGACTAGCCAAAAACATTCAGTACTTC
d_call: NA; cdr3_length: 16; v_call: TRBV4-1; clone_size: medium-sized; j_call: TRBJ2-1; cdr3_aa: CASSPTVRSVYNEQFF; cdr3_nt: TGCGCCAGCAGCCCTACCGTAAGGTCAGTCTACAATGAGCAGTTCTTC
d_call: NA; cdr3_length: 14; v_call: TRBV7-9; clone_size: NA; j_call: TRBJ2-2; cdr3_aa: CASTWGLGTGELFF; cdr3_nt: TGTGCCAGCACCTGGGGGTTAGGCACCGGGGAGCTGTTTTTT
d_call: NA; cdr3_length: 13; v_call: TRBV6-5; clone_size: medium-sized; j_call: TRBJ2-7; cdr3_aa: CASSYDSVYEQYF; cdr3_nt: TGTGCCAGCAGTTACGACAGCGTTTACGAGCAGTACTTC
d_call: NA; cdr3_length: 14; v_call: TRBV6-6; clone_size: few; j_call: TRBJ1-4; cdr3_aa: CASSHRDGNVKLFF; cdr3_nt: TGTGCCAGCAGCCACCGGGACGGGAACGTAAAACTGTTTTTT